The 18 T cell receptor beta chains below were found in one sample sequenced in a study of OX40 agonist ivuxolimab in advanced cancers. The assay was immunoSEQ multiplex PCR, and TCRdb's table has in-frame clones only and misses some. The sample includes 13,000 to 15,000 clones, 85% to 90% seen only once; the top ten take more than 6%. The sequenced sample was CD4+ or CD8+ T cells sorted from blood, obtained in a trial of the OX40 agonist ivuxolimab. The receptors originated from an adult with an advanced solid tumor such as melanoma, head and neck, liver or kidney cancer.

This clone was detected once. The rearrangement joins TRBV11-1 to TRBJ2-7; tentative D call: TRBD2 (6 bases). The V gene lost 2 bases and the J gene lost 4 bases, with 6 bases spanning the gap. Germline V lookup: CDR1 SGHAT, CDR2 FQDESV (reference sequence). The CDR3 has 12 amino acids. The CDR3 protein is CASSLSGYEQYF. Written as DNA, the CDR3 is TGTGCCAGCAGCTTAAGCGGGTACGAGCAGTACTTC.

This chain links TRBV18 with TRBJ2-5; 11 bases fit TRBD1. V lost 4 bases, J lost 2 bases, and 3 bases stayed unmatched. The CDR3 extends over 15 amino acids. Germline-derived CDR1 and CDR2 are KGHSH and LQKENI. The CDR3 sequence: CASSRGQGGQETQYF. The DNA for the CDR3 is TGTGCCAGCTCACGGGGACAGGGGGGACAAGAGACCCAGTACTTC. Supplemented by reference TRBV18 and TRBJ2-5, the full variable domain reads NAGVMQNPRHLVRRRGQEARLRCSPMKGHSHVYWYRQLPEEGLKFMVYLQKENIIDESGMPKERFSAEFPKEGPSILRIQQVVRGDSAAYFCASSRGQGGQETQYFGPGTRLLVL.

The CDR3 DNA is TGTGCCAGCAGCGTAGAGGCTAGCGGGGGGGCGGTAGTCACAGATACGCAGTATTTT. Its protein is CASSVEASGGAVVTDTQYF. The J gene is TRBJ2-3, the V gene TRBV9; TRBD2 aligns across 12 bases. The junction had 10 bases not matched to a gene; V was cut back by 0 bases and J by 2 bases. The germline V gene encodes CDR1 SGDLS and CDR2 YYNGEE. CDR3 length: 19 residues. Complete variable domain (other parts from reference TRBV9 and TRBJ2-3): DSGVTQTPKHLITATGQRVTLRCSPRSGDLSVYWYQQSLDQGLQFLIQYYNGEERAKGNILERFSAQQFPDLHSELNLSSLELGDSALYFCASSVEASGGAVVTDTQYFGPGTRLTVL.

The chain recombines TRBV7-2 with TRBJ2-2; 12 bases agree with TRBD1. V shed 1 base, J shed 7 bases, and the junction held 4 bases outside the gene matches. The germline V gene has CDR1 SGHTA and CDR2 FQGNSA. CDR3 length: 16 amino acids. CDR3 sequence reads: CASSLVGTGGRGELFF. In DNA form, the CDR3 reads TGTGCCAGCAGCTTAGTAGGGACAGGGGGCCGCGGGGAGCTGTTTTTT.

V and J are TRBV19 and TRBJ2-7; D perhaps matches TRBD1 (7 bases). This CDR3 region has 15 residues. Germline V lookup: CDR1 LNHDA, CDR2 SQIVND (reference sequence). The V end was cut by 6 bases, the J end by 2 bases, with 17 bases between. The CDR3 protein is CASSDTGAGTYEQYF. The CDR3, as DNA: TGTGCCAGTAGCGATACAGGGGCGGGGACCTACGAGCAGTACTTC.

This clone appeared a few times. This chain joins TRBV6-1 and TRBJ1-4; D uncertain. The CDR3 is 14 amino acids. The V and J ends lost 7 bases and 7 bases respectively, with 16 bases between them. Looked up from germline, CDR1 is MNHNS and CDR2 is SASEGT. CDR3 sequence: CASNSRQAVEKLFF. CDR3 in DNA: TGTGCCAGCAATTCTAGGCAGGCGGTTGAAAAACTGTTTTTT.

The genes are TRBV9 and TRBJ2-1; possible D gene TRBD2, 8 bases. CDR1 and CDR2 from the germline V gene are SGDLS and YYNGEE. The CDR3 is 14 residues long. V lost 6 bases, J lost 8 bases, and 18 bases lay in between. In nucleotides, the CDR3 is TGTGCCAGCAACCCGGGACTAGGGGGCGATGAGCAGTTCTTC. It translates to CASNPGLGGDEQFF. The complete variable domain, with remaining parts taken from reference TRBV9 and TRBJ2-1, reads DSGVTQTPKHLITATGQRVTLRCSPRSGDLSVYWYQQSLDQGLQFLIQYYNGEERAKGNILERFSAQQFPDLHSELNLSSLELGDSALYFCASNPGLGGDEQFFGPGTRLTVL.

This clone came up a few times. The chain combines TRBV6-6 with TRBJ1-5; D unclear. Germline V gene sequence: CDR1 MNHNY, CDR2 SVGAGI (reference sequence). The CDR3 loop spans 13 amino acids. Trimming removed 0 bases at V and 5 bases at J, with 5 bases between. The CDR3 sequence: CASSYSDYQPQHF. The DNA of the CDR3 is TGTGCCAGCAGTTACTCAGACTATCAGCCCCAGCATTTT.

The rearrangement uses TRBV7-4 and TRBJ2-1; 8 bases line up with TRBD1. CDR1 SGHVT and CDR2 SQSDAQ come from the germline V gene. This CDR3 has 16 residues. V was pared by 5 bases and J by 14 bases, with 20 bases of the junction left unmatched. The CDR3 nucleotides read TGTGCCAGCAGCCCTGGTGGGAACAGGGGGAAAAACGCTGAGTTCTTC. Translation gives CASSPGGNRGKNAEFF. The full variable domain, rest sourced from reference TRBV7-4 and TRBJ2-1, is GAGVSQSPRYKVAKRGRDVALRCDSISGHVTLYWYRQTLGQGSEVLTYSQSDAQRDKSGRPSGRFSAERPERSVSTLKIQRTEQGDSAVYLCASSPGGNRGKNAEFFGPGTRLTVL.

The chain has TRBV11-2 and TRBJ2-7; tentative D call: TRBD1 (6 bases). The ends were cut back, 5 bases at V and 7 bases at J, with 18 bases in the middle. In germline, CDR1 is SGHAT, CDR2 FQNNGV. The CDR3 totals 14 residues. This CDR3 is CASSRTVRGEEQYF. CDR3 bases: TGTGCCAGCAGCCGGACAGTCCGTGGGGAGGAGCAGTACTTC. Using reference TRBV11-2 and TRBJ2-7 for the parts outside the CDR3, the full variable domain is EAGVAQSPRYKIIEKRQSVAFWCNPISGHATLYWYQQILGQGPKLLIQFQNNGVVDDSQLPKDRFSAERLKGVDSTLKIQPAKLEDSAVYLCASSRTVRGEEQYFGPGTRLTVT.

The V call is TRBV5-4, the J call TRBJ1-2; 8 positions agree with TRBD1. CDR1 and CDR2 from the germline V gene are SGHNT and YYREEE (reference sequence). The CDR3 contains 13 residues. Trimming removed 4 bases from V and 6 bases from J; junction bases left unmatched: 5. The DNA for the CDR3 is TGTGCCAGCAGCCTGGACAGGGCCGATGGCTACACCTTC. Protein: CASSLDRADGYTF. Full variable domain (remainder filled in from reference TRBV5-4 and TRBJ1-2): ETGVTQSPTHLIKTRGQQVTLRCSSQSGHNTVSWYQQALGQGPQFIFQYYREEENGRGNFPPRFSGLQFPNYSSELNVNALELDDSALYLCASSLDRADGYTFGSGTRLTVV.

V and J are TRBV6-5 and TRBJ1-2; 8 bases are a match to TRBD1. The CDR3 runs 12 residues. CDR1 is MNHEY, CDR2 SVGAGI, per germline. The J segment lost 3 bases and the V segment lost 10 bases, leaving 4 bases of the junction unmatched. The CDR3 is CATRTGYYGYTF. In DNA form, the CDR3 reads TGTGCCACACGGACAGGGTACTATGGCTACACCTTC.

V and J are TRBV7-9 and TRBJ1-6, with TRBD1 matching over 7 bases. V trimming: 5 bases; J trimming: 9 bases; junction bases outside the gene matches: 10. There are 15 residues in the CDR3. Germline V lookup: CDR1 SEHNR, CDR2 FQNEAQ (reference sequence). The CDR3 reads CASSPPQGVVSPLHF. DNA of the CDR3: TGTGCCAGCAGCCCCCCCCAGGGGGTAGTTTCACCCCTCCACTTT.

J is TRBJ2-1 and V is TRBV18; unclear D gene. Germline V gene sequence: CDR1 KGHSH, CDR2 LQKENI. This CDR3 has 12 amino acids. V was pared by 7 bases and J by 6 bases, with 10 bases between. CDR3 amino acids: CASLKAGNEQFF. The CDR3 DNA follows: TGTGCCAGCTTAAAGGCTGGCAATGAGCAGTTCTTC.

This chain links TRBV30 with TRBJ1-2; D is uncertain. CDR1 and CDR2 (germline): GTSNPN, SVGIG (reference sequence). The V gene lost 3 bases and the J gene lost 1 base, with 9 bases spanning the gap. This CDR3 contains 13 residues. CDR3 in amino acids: CAWRDTVNYGYTF. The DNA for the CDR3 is TGTGCCTGGAGAGACACAGTTAACTATGGCTACACCTTC.

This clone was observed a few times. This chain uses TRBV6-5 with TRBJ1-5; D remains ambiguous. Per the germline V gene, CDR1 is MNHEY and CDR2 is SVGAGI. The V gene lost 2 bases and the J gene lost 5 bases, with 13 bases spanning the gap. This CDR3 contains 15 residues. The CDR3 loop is CASSYPQSPHQPQHF. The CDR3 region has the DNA TGTGCCAGCAGTTACCCACAGTCCCCCCATCAGCCCCAGCATTTT.

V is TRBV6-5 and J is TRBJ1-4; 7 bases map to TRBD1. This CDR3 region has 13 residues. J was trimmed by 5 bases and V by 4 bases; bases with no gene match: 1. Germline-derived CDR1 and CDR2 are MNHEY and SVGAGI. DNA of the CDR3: TGTGCCAGCAGTTTGGGACAGAATGAAAAACTGTTTTTT. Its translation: CASSLGQNEKLFF.

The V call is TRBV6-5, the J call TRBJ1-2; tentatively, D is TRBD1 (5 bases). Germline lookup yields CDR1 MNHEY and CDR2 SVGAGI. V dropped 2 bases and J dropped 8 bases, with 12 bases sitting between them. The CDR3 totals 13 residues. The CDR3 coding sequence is TGTGCCAGCAGTTACGGGGGGTTTCGGGGCTACACCTTC. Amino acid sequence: CASSYGGFRGYTF.